These 18 T cell receptor beta chains share one sample of origin, sequenced in a study of T cells after yellow fever vaccination (dated by TCRdb to the late 2010s). Library preparation was by 5' RACE. TCRdb names Illumina NovaSeq 6000 as the instrument used. TCRdb redid the processing of the public reads, applying fastp at Q25 and MiXCR, and retained in-frame beta chains. Rows merge per CDR3 protein into single entries with the most common DNA and genes. The sample has more than 300,000 distinct CDR3 sequences on record, about 10% of them singletons. 3% to 3.5% of the sample comes from the top ten. The sample's treatment or condition label, in plain terms: live attenuated yellow fever vaccine strain. The sample was CD4+ T cells sorted from PBMCs, taken 45 days after the yellow fever booster vaccination. These receptor sequences come from a man younger than 35 who received the YFV17D yellow fever vaccine.

This chain uses TRBV7-2 with TRBJ2-1; D unclear. Per the germline V gene, CDR1 is SGHTA and CDR2 is FQGNSA. The germline V and J ends were trimmed by 4 bases and 7 bases, with 11 bases remaining between them. The CDR3 has 13 amino acids. This chain's CDR3 is CASSSPVVNEQFF. The CDR3 region has the DNA TGTGCCAGCAGCTCCCCGGTGGTGAATGAGCAGTTCTTC.

This clonotype was recorded at least ten times. J is TRBJ1-1 and V is TRBV12-3 or TRBV12-4, with 8 bases identical to TRBD1. The CDR3 totals 14 residues. J gave up 3 bases and V 5 bases, and 5 bases lay outside the gene matches. The CDR3 protein is CASSTDRADTEAFF. The CDR3 DNA follows: TGTGCCAGCAGTACGGACAGGGCCGACACTGAAGCTTTCTTT.

The chain has TRBV20-1 and TRBJ2-7; the D call may be TRBD1 or TRBD2 (6 bases each). This CDR3 contains 13 residues. Germline V CDR1 and CDR2: DFQATT, SNEGSKA (reference sequence). With 6 bases removed from V and 2 bases from J, the gap between germline ends came to 14 bases. The CDR3 sequence is CSAPEGGTYEQYF. The CDR3 region has the DNA TGCAGTGCCCCCGAAGGGGGGACCTACGAGCAGTACTTC.

The V gene is TRBV7-2, the J gene TRBJ2-3, with D perhaps assigned TRBD1 or TRBD2 (6 bases each). This CDR3 contains 16 residues. Germline CDR1 and CDR2: SGHTA and FQGNSA. Trimming took 3 bases from V and 2 from J, leaving 15 bases between them. The CDR3 here is CASSLEGGFSTDTQYF. CDR3 bases: TGTGCCAGCAGCTTGGAGGGGGGTTTCTCCACAGATACGCAGTATTTT.

In its sample, this clonotype was seen a few times. The rearrangement uses TRBV11-3 and TRBJ2-3; 7 bases agree with TRBD1. Trimming removed 3 bases from V and 6 bases from J; junction bases left unmatched: 6. CDR3 length: 14 residues. Germline V CDR1 and CDR2: SGHNT, YENEEA. The CDR3 is CASSLGRGSDTQYF. The CDR3, as DNA: TGTGCCAGCAGCTTGGGCAGGGGGTCGGATACGCAGTATTTT.

The CDR3 nucleotides are TGCGCCAGCAGTCTCGAGATGCTCTCCTACAATGAGCAGTTCTTC. This encodes CASSLEMLSYNEQFF. This chain uses TRBV5-1 with TRBJ2-1; D unclear. From germline, CDR1 is SGHRS and CDR2 YFSETQ. The length of the CDR3 is 15 residues. Trimming took off 5 bases at V and 0 bases at J, with 12 bases between the two ends.

V and J are TRBV12-3 or TRBV12-4 and TRBJ1-3; D is uncertain. The ends were cut back, 3 bases at V and 8 bases at J, with 11 bases in the middle. There are 13 residues in the CDR3. The CDR3 spells CASSFPIGDTIYF. As DNA, the CDR3 is TGTGCCAGCAGTTTTCCCATCGGGGACACCATATATTTT.

This clonotype has only a few counts. The V call is TRBV20-1, the J call TRBJ1-4, with 7 positions matching TRBD1. This CDR3 is 15 amino acids long. Germline V CDR1 and CDR2: DFQATT, SNEGSKA (reference sequence). J was trimmed by 6 bases and V by 5 bases; bases with no gene match: 12. The CDR3 nucleotides read TGCAGTGCTGATGATCCCAGGGGGGGTGATGAAAAACTGTTTTTT. It encodes CSADDPRGGDEKLFF.

This clonotype was seen more than once but under ten times. J is TRBJ1-6 and V is TRBV7-2, with a weak D call TRBD1 (5 bases). The V gene's germline CDR1 is SGHTA and CDR2 FQGNSA. The CDR3 totals 16 residues. The V and J ends lost 1 base and 7 bases respectively, with 14 bases between them. The CDR3 loop reads CASSLETGRRNSPLHF. As DNA, the CDR3 is TGTGCCAGCAGCTTAGAAACAGGTCGGAGGAATTCACCCCTCCACTTT.

The V call is TRBV6-5, the J call TRBJ2-3; D gene unclear. Trimming pared 5 bases from V and 0 bases from J, leaving 9 bases between. From germline, CDR1 is MNHEY and CDR2 SVGAGI. The CDR3 totals 14 residues. The CDR3 sequence: CASSRTRSTDTQYF. CDR3 coding DNA: TGTGCCAGCAGTCGGACGAGGAGCACAGATACGCAGTATTTT.

V usage is TRBV10-2 and J usage is TRBJ2-5, with D possibly being TRBD1 or TRBD2 (6 bases each). The V end lost 7 bases, the J end lost 5 bases, and 11 bases lay between the germline ends. The germline V gene has CDR1 WSHSY and CDR2 SAAADI. The CDR3 covers 12 residues. The CDR3 protein is CASKGGSETQYF. The CDR3 bases are TGCGCCAGCAAGGGGGGAAGCGAGACCCAGTACTTC.

V is TRBV7-9 and J is TRBJ2-7; D is uncertain. The CDR3 is 16 amino acids. V was shortened by 2 bases and J by 2 bases, with 16 bases between the two germline ends. The germline gives CDR1 SEHNR, CDR2 FQNEAQ (reference sequence). CDR3 DNA sequence: TGTGCCAGCAGCTTATACGGCAGGCTGGATACCTACGAGCAGTACTTC. This sequence encodes CASSLYGRLDTYEQYF.

V and J are TRBV29-1 and TRBJ2-3; D is unclear. CDR1 is SQVTM, CDR2 ANQGSEA, per germline. This CDR3 region has 14 residues. V lost 2 bases and J 7 bases, leaving 16 bases between the germline ends. Here the CDR3 DNA reads TGCAGCGTTGAACGGTTACTTTCGGATAATACGCAGTATTTT. Translating it yields CSVERLLSDNTQYF.

The rearrangement links TRBV28 to TRBJ1-6; TRBD1 matches 8 bases. The J segment lost 7 bases and the V segment lost 10 bases, leaving 15 bases of the junction unmatched. This CDR3 is built from 16 residues. CDR1 MDHEN and CDR2 SYDVKM come from the germline V gene. The CDR3 here is CATSLTGTGLNSPLHF. The DNA of the CDR3 is TGTGCCACCAGCTTGACCGGGACAGGCCTCAATTCACCCCTCCACTTT.

This clonotype was seen a few times. V and J are TRBV5-6 and TRBJ2-4, with 7 bases matching TRBD2. The V and J ends lost 0 bases and 7 bases, in that order; junction bases with no gene match: 4. Germline V gene sequence: CDR1 SGHDT, CDR2 YYEEEE. The CDR3 has 14 amino acids. The CDR3 region is CASSLGGRVNIQYF. The CDR3 DNA reads TGTGCCAGCAGCTTGGGGGGGAGGGTGAACATTCAGTACTTC.

This clonotype showed up just a few times. The chain combines TRBV20-1 with TRBJ2-5, with TRBD1 matching over 7 bases. Germline CDR1 DFQATT, CDR2 SNEGSKA (reference sequence). This CDR3 is 13 amino acids long. V lost 4 bases and J lost 4; bases outside the gene matches: 6. CDR3 sequence (DNA): TGCAGTGCTATCTCCGGGACAGCAGAGACCCAGTACTTC. This encodes CSAISGTAETQYF.

This chain uses TRBV29-1 with TRBJ2-3; D tentatively fits TRBD1 or TRBD2 (5 bases each). V was cut by 0 bases and J by 4 bases, with 14 bases left in between. The CDR3 has 15 amino acids. Germline values: CDR1 SQVTM, CDR2 ANQGSEA. The CDR3 DNA reads as TGCAGCGTTGAAGATATGGGGACGGACCCAGATACGCAGTATTTT. As protein: CSVEDMGTDPDTQYF.

This chain joins TRBV5-1 and TRBJ1-3; 7 bases match TRBD1. V lost 4 bases, J lost 1 base, and 8 bases stayed unmatched. This CDR3 spans 16 amino acids. Germline-derived CDR1 and CDR2 are SGHRS and YFSETQ. CDR3 coding DNA: TGCGCCAGCAGCCCGGGGGACAGAGGATCTGGAAACACCATATATTTT. This sequence encodes CASSPGDRGSGNTIYF.